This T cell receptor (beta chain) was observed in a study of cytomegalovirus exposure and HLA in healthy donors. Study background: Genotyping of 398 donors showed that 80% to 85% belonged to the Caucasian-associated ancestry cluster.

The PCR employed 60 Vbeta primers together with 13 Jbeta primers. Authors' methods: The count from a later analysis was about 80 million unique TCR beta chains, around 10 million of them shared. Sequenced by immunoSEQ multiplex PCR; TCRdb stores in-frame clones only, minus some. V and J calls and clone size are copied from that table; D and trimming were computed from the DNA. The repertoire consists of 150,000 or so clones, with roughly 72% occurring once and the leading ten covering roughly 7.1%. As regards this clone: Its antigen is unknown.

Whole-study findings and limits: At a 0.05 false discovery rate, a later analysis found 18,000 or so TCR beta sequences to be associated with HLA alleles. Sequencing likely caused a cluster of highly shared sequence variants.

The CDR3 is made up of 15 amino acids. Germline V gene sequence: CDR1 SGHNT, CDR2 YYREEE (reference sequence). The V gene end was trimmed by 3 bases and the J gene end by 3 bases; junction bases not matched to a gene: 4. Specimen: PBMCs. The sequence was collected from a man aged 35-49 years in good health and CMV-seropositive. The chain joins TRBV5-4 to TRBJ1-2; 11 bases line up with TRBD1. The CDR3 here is CASSSDRGLDYGYTF. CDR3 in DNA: TGTGCCAGCAGCTCGGACAGGGGGCTGGACTATGGCTACACCTTC.